What follows is one TCR beta chain and its context. Its specificity is not known. Germline assignment: CDR1 WNHNN and CDR2 SYGVQD (reference sequence). CDR3 length: 13 amino acids. V was cut by 5 bases and J by 1 base, with 7 bases left in between. CD45RO-negative, CCR7-positively selected cells formed the naive CD8 fraction, excluding terminally differentiated effector memory CD45RA+ cells. The sample belongs to a study of shared clonotypes between healthy human individuals. The study, taken as a whole, reports: Unshared clonotypes carried lower generation probabilities than those common to all four donors.

TCRdb's copy holds only in-frame clones and misses some; the assay was immunoSEQ multiplex PCR. The profile shows roughly 550,000 clones, around 95% of them singletons. This receptor was obtained from a woman aged 25 to 45 in good health. J is TRBJ2-3 and V is TRBV10-1, with a weak D call TRBD1 (5 bases). The sample taken for sequencing was naive CD8+ T cells sorted from blood. The chain's CDR3 is CASSQGRTDTQYF. The CDR3 DNA is TGCGCCAGCAGTCAGGGCCGCACAGATACGCAGTATTTT.